What follows describes a single T cell receptor beta chain. Its antigen is undetermined. The data were obtained in a study of blood T cells in healthy people across ages. Broader study findings: Diversity of TCR beta per million T cells declined in a roughly linear way with age.

The CDR3 loop spans 14 amino acids. From germline, CDR1 is SEHNR and CDR2 FQNEAQ (reference sequence). Researchers collected roughly 10 milliliters of peripheral blood from every single donor. The second PCR ran about 6 to 12 cycles with a sample-barcoded 5' primer and J-beta primers. TCRdb independently ran MiXCR on the 5' RACE reads; one entry per CDR3 protein. The sample lists 800,000 to 950,000 distinct CDR3 sequences, 35% to 40% occurring once. Sequencing was performed on blood. The chain links TRBV7-9 to TRBJ2-5, with 8 bases identical to TRBD1. The J call may not be correct, given that the DNA end is closer to TRBJ2-7. The sequence was obtained from a man younger than 35 in good health. The CDR3 coding sequence is TGTGCCAGCATCTCCGCCGGACAGGGTTACGAGCAGTACTTC. Translation: CASISAGQGYEQYF.